The TCR beta chain under discussion was sequenced for a study of cytomegalovirus exposure and HLA in healthy donors. This PCR relied on a set of 60 Vbeta primers and 13 Jbeta primers. The table came from immunoSEQ multiplex PCR; TCRdb's copy has only in-frame clones and leaves some out. The sample yields around 100,000 clones, 55% to 65% seen once. The receptor comes from a man aged 25-45 years in good health and CMV-seropositive. Material: PBMCs.

CDR3 nucleotides: TGTGCCAGCAGTGAGCAGGGGTCTCAGCCCCAGCATTTT. Protein product: CASSEQGSQPQHF. This chain connects TRBV2 to TRBJ1-5; maybe TRBD1 (6 bases). The CDR3 runs 13 residues. Germline CDR1 reads SNHLY; CDR2 reads FYNNEI. Deletions cut 3 bases from V and 6 bases from J, with 9 bases between.